Each of the 3 T cell receptor beta chains below was sequenced from the same sample in a study of T cell responses to AZD1222 COVID-19 vaccine. Method: immunoSEQ multiplex PCR; TCRdb's copy keeps in-frame clones and lacks some. The top ten clones hold around 3.8% of a sample with 140,000 to 150,000 clones, about 90% of them seen once. The source material was peripheral blood, sampled 28 days after the second AZD1222 dose. These receptors were taken from an adult who received the AZD1222 COVID-19 vaccine.

The V gene is TRBV7-9, the J gene TRBJ2-7; 8 positions agree with TRBD1. Germline V gives CDR1 SEHNR, CDR2 FQNEAQ (reference sequence). Unmatched junction bases numbered 5, after V lost 7 bases and J lost 0 bases. The CDR3 covers 14 residues. CDR3 in DNA: TGTGCCAGCATCGTCACAGGGGGCTCCTACGAGCAGTACTTC. Translated: CASIVTGGSYEQYF. Full variable domain (missing parts from reference TRBV7-9 and TRBJ2-7): DTGVSQNPRHKITKRGQNVTFRCDPISEHNRLYWYRQTLGQGPEFLTYFQNEAQLEKSRLLSDRFSAERPKGSFSTLEIQRTEQGDSAMYLCASIVTGGSYEQYFGPGTRLTVT.

The rearrangement links TRBV7-6 to TRBJ1-1; 7 nucleotides match TRBD1. Trimming at V came to 4 bases and at J to 1 base, leaving 6 bases not matched to a gene. The CDR3 extends over 15 amino acids. The germline V gene encodes CDR1 SGHVS and CDR2 FNYEAQ. CDR3: CASSWDSFPNTEAFF. CDR3 DNA: TGTGCCAGCAGCTGGGACAGTTTTCCGAACACTGAAGCTTTCTTT.

V and J are TRBV5-1 and TRBJ2-7; weak D call: TRBD2 (5 bases). The CDR3 is 14 amino acids. Germline loops: CDR1 SGHRS, CDR2 YFSETQ. V lost 4 bases and J 0 bases, leaving 11 bases between the germline ends. The CDR3 here is CASSPAEGSYEQYF. CDR3 in DNA: TGCGCCAGCAGCCCTGCAGAGGGCTCCTACGAGCAGTACTTC.